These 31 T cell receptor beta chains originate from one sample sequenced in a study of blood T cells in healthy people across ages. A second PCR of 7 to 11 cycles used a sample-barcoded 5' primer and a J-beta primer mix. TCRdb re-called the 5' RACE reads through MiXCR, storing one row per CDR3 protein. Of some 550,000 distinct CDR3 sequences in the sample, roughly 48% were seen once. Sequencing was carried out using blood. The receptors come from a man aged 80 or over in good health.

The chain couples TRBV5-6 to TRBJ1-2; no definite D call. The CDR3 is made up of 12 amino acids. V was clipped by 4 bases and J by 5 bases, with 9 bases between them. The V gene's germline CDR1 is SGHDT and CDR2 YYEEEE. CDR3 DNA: TGTGCCAGCAGCCTACTTGCGTATGGCTACACCTTC. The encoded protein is CASSLLAYGYTF.

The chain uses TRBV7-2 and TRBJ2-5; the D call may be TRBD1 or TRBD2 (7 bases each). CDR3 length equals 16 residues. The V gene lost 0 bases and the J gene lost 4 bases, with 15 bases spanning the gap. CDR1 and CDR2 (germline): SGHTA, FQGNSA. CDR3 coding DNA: TGTGCCAGCAGCTTAGCGTGGCAGGGGGGGTCAGAGACCCAGTACTTC. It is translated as CASSLAWQGGSETQYF.

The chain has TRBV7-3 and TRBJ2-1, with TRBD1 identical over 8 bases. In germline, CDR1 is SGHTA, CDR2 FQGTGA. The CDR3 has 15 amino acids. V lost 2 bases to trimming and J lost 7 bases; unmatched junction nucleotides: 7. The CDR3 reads CASSLQQGVWNEQFF. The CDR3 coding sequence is TGTGCCAGCAGCTTACAACAGGGGGTTTGGAATGAGCAGTTCTTC.

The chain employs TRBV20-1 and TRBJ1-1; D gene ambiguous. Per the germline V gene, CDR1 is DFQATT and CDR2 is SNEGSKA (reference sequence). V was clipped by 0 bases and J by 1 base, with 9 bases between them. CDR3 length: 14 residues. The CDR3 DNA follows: TGCAGTGCTAGAGATTGGGCCCGGAACACTGAAGCTTTCTTT. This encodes CSARDWARNTEAFF.

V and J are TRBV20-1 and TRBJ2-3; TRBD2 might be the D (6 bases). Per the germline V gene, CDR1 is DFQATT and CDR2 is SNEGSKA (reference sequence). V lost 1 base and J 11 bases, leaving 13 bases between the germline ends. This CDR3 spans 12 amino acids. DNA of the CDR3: TGCAGTGCTAGAGGGGGCGGGGAAGTGCAGTATTTT. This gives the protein CSARGGGEVQYF.

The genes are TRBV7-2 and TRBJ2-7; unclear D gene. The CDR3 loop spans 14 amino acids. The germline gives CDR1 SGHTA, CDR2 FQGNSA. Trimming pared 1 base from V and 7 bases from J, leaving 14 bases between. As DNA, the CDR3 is TGTGCCAGCAGCTTAGAATCAACCTACAATGAGCAGTACTTC. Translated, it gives CASSLESTYNEQYF. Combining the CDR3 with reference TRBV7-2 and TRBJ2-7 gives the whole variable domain GAGVSQSPSNKVTEKGKDVELRCDPISGHTALYWYRQSLGQGLEFLIYFQGNSAPDKSGLPSDRFSAERTGGSVSTLTIQRTQQEDSAVYLCASSLESTYNEQYFGPGTRLTVT.

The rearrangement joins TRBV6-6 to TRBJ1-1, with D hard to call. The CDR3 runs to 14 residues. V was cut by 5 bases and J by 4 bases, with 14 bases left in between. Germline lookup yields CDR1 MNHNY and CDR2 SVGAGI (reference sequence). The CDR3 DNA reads TGTGCCAGCAGTAAACAGCACGCGGGCACTGAAGCTTTCTTT. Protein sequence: CASSKQHAGTEAFF.

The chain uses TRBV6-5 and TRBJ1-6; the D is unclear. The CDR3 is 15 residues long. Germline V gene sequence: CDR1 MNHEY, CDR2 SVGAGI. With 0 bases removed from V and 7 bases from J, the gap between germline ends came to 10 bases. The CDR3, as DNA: TGTGCCAGCAGTTACTCGACACTCACGAATTCACCCCTCCACTTT. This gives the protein CASSYSTLTNSPLHF.

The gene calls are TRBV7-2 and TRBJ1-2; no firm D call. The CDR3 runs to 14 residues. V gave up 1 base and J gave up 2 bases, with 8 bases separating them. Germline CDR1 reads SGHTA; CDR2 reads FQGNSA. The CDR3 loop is CASSLESPNYGYTF. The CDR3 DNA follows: TGTGCCAGCAGCTTAGAATCACCGAACTATGGCTACACCTTC.

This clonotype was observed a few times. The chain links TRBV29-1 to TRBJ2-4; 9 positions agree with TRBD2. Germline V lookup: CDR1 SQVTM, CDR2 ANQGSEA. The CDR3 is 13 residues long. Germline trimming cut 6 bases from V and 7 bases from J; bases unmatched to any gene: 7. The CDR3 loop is CSVRSGSGNIQYF. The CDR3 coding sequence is TGCAGCGTCCGTAGCGGGAGTGGGAACATTCAGTACTTC.

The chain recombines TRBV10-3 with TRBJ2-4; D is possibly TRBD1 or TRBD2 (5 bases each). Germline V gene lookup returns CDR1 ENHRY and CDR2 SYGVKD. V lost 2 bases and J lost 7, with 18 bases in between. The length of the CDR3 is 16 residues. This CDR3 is CAISEGTRHRRNIQYF. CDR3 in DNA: TGTGCCATCAGTGAGGGCACCCGGCACAGGAGGAACATTCAGTACTTC.

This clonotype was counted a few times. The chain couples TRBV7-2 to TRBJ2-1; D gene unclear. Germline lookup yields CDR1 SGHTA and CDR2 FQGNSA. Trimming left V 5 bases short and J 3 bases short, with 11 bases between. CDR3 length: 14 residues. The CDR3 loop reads CASSRLGNYNEQFF. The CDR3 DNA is TGTGCCAGCAGCCGGTTAGGGAACTACAATGAGCAGTTCTTC.

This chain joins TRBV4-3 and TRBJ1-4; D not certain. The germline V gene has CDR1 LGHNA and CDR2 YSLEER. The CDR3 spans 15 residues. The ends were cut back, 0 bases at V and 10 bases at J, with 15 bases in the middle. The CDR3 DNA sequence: TGCGCCAGCAGCCAAGATGGTGGGCGCATAGGAAAACTGTTTTTT. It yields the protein CASSQDGGRIGKLFF.

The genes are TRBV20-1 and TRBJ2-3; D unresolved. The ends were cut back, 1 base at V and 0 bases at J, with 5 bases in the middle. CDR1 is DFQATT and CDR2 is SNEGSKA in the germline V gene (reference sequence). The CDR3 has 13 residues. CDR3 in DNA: TGCAGTGCTAGAGTTGGGAGCACAGATACGCAGTATTTT. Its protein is CSARVGSTDTQYF.

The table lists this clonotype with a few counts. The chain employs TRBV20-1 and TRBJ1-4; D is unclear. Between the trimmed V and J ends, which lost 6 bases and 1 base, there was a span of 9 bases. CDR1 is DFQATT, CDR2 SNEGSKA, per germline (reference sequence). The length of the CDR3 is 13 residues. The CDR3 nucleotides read TGCAGTGCCTGGAGCGGAACTAATGAAAAACTGTTTTTT. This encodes CSAWSGTNEKLFF.

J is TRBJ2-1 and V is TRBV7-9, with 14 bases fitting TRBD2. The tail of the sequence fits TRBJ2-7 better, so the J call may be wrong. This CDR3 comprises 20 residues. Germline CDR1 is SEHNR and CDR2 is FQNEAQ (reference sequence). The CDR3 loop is CASSPTPTSGRASAYNEQYF. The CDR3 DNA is TGTGCCAGCAGCCCCACTCCGACTAGCGGGAGGGCCTCGGCTTACAATGAGCAGTACTTC.

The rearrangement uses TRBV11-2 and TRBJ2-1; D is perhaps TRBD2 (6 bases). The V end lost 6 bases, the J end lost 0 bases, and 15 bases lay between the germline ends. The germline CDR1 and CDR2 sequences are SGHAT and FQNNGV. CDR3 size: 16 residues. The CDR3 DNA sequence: TGTGCCAGCAGGCACCCGGGACTCCTCTCCTACAATGAGCAGTTCTTC. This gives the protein CASRHPGLLSYNEQFF.

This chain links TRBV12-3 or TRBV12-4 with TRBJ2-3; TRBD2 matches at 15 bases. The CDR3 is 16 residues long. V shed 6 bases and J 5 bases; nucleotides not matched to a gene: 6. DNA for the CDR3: TGTGCCAGCAGCGGACTAGCGGGGGGGCTCGGAGATACGCAGTATTTT. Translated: CASSGLAGGLGDTQYF.

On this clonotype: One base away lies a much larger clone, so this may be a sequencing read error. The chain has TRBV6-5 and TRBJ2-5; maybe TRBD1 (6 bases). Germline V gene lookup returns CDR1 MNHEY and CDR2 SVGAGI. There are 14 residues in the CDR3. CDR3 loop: CASRYSWGQETQYF. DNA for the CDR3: TGTGCCAGCAGGTACTCCTGGGGGCAGGAGACCCAGTACTTC.

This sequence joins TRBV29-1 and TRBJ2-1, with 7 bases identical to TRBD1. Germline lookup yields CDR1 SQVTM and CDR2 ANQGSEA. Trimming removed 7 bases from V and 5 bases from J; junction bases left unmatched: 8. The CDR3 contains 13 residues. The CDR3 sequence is CSAEKDRNNEQFF. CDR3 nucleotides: TGCAGCGCCGAAAAGGACAGGAACAATGAGCAGTTCTTC.

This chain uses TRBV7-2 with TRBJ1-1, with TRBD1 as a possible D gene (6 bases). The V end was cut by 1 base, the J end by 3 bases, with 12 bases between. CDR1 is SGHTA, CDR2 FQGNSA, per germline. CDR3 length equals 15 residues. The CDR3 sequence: CASSLEGTSYTEAFF. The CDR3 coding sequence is TGTGCCAGCAGCTTAGAGGGGACATCCTACACTGAAGCTTTCTTT.

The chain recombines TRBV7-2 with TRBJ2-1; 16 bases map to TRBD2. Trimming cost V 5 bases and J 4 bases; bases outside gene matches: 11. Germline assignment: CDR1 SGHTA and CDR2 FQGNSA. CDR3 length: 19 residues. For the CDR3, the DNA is TGTGCCAGCAGCATAACCGGGACTAGCGGGAGGGGGGTATACAATGAGCAGTTCTTC. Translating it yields CASSITGTSGRGVYNEQFF.

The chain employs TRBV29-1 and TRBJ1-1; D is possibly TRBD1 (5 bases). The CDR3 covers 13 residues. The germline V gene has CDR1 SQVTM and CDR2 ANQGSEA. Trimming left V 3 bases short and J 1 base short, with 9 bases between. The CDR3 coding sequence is TGCAGCGTTGAGGGGGTGGCGAACACTGAAGCTTTCTTT. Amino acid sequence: CSVEGVANTEAFF. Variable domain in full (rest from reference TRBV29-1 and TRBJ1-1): SAVISQKPSRDICQRGTSLTIQCQVDSQVTMMFWYRQQPGQSLTLIATANQGSEATYESGFVIDKFPISRPNLTFSTLTVSNMSPEDSSIYLCSVEGVANTEAFFGQGTRLTVV.

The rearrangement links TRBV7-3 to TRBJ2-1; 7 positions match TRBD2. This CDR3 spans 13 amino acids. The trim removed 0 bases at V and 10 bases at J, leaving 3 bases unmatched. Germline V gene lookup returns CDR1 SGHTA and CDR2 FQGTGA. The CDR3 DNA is TGTGCCAGCAGCTTAACGGCACTAGCGGAGCAGTTCTTC. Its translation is CASSLTALAEQFF.

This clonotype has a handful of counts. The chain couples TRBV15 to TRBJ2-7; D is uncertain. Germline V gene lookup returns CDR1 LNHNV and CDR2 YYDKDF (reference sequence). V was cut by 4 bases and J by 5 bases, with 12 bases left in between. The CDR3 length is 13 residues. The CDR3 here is CATSMGFSHEQYF. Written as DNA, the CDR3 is TGTGCCACCAGCATGGGATTTTCGCACGAGCAGTACTTC.

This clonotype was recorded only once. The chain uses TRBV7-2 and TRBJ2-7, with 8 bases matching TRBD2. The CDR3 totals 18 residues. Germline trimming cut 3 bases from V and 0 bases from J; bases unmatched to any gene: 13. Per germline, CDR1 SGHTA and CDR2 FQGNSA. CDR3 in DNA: TGTGCCAGCAGCTTTCTAGCGGGCACTAAAAAAAGCTCCTACGAGCAGTACTTC. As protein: CASSFLAGTKKSSYEQYF.

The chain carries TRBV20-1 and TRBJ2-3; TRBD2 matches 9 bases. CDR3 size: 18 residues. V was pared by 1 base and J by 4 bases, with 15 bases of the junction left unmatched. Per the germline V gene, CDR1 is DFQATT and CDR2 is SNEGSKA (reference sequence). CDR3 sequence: CSARGLTAGGSLADTQYF. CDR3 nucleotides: TGCAGTGCTAGAGGTCTGACGGCGGGAGGGAGTCTTGCAGATACGCAGTATTTT.

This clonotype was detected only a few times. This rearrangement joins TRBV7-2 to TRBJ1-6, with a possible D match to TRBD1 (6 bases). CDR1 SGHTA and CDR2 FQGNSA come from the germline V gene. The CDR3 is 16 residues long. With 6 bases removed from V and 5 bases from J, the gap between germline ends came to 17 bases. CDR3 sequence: CASSDRVGGNNSPLHF. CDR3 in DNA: TGTGCCAGCAGTGACAGAGTAGGGGGGAATAATTCACCCCTCCACTTT.

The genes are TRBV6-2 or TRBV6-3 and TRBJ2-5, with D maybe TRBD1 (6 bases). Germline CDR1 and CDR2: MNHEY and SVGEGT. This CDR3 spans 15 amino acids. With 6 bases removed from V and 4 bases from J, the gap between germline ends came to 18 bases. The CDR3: CASSVTGTLAETQYF. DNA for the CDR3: TGTGCCAGCAGCGTTACGGGGACACTTGCAGAGACCCAGTACTTC.

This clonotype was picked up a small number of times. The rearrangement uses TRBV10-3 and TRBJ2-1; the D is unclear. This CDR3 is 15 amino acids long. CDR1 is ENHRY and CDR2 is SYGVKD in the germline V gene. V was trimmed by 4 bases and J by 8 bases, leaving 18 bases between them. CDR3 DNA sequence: TGTGCCATCAGTGTCCGTCGTTTGTCTACCGATGAGCAGTTCTTC. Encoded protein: CAISVRRLSTDEQFF.

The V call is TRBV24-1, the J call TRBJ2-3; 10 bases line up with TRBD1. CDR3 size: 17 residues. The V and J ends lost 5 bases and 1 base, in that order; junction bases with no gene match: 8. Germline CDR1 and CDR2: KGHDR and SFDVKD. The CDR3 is CATSGRTGGGGTDTQYF. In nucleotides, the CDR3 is TGTGCCACCAGTGGACGGACAGGGGGTGGCGGCACAGATACGCAGTATTTT.